These 32 T cell receptor beta chains share one sample of origin, sequenced in a study of T-cell memory formation after mild COVID-19. TCRdb reanalysed the 5' RACE reads using MiXCR and keeps one entry per CDR3 protein. The sample includes just over 350,000 distinct CDR3 sequences, approximately 15% of them seen just once. Sequenced material: PBMCs or a T cell subset sorted from them (not recorded which). All receptors come from a man aged 18-30 years who had mild COVID-19 (a few samples of this study predate the infection). Cell type and time point are not known.

This clonotype was seen repeatedly, ten times or more. The chain combines TRBV4-2 with TRBJ2-5, with D possibly TRBD1 on 6 matching bases. Germline V gene sequence: CDR1 LGHNA, CDR2 YNFKEQ. V lost 1 base and J lost 2, with 14 bases in between. CDR3 size: 16 residues. CDR3 bases: TGTGCCAGCAGCCAAGCAGCCGGACAGCCTCAAGAGACCCAGTACTTC. Protein sequence: CASSQAAGQPQETQYF.

This clonotype was seen more than once but under ten times. The V gene is TRBV18, the J gene TRBJ1-2; no firm D call. V lost 2 bases, J lost 5 bases, and 6 bases lay in between. Germline assignment: CDR1 KGHSH and CDR2 LQKENI. The CDR3 extends over 12 amino acids. For the CDR3, the DNA is TGTGCCAGCTCACCAGGGAGATATGGCTACACCTTC. Its translation: CASSPGRYGYTF.

The CDR3 loop is CASSFGLAGDYEQYV. CDR3 sequence (DNA): TGTGCCAGCAGCTTCGGGCTAGCGGGGGACTACGAGCAGTACGTC. The V and J genes are TRBV12-3 or TRBV12-4 and TRBJ2-7, with TRBD2 matching 10 bases. The CDR3 is 15 residues long. Trimming cost V 6 bases and J 3 bases; bases outside gene matches: 8.

The chain links TRBV7-2 to TRBJ2-7; 8 positions match TRBD1. With 1 base clipped from V and 7 bases from J, the junction kept 6 bases outside the gene matches. The CDR3 covers 14 residues. Germline CDR1 reads SGHTA; CDR2 reads FQGNSA. CDR3 sequence reads: CASSLDPGGKEQYV. The CDR3 region has the DNA TGTGCCAGCAGCTTAGACCCAGGGGGCAAAGAGCAGTACGTC.

The sample holds a few counts of this clonotype. The CDR3 sequence: CASSLQRGGTEAFF. CDR3 bases: TGTGCCAGCAGCTTACAGAGAGGCGGCACTGAAGCTTTCTTT. The gene calls are TRBV7-8 and TRBJ1-1; D remains ambiguous. V lost 2 bases to trimming and J lost 4 bases, with 11 bases between them. CDR3 length: 14 residues. Per the germline V gene, CDR1 is SGHVS and CDR2 is FQNEAQ.

In its sample, this clonotype was seen many times. The chain uses TRBV7-2 and TRBJ2-3; D gene uncertain. The CDR3 spans 12 residues. The V gene's germline CDR1 is SGHTA and CDR2 FQGNSA. Trimming cost V 2 bases and J 3 bases, with 3 bases left between them. CDR3 sequence: CASSLMTDTQYF. The CDR3 DNA reads TGTGCCAGCAGCTTAATGACAGATACGCAGTATTTT.

In its sample, this clonotype was seen once. This sequence joins TRBV3-1 and TRBJ1-1; 10 positions match TRBD1. The CDR3 length is 13 residues. Per the germline V gene, CDR1 is LGHDT and CDR2 is YNNKEL (reference sequence). With 4 bases clipped from V and 13 bases from J, the junction kept 9 bases outside the gene matches. The CDR3 protein is CASSPTGGAYGFF. The CDR3 DNA sequence: TGTGCCAGCAGCCCGACAGGGGGCGCATACGGTTTCTTT.

This clonotype has more than one count but fewer than ten. This chain connects TRBV4-1 to TRBJ1-1, with 7 bases lining up with TRBD1. The V and J ends lost 3 bases and 4 bases, in that order; junction bases with no gene match: 8. The CDR3 spans 15 residues. CDR1 is MGHRA and CDR2 is YSYEKL in the germline V gene. The CDR3 region is CASSHPDRLSTEAFF. The CDR3 bases are TGCGCCAGCAGCCACCCGGACAGGCTGAGCACTGAAGCTTTCTTT.

The gene calls are TRBV19 and TRBJ1-6; D is unresolved. Trimming left V 3 bases short and J 14 bases short, with 8 bases between. Germline V CDR1 and CDR2: LNHDA, SQIVND (reference sequence). This CDR3 spans 11 amino acids. DNA of the CDR3: TGTGCCAGTAGTATCGGCTTCACCCTCCACTTT. It yields the protein CASSIGFTLHF.

A few counts support this clonotype. The chain has TRBV27 and TRBJ1-1; 10 bases match TRBD1. V shed 3 bases, J shed 5 bases, and the junction held 6 bases outside the gene matches. The CDR3 consists of 15 residues. Germline loops: CDR1 MNHEY, CDR2 SMNVEV (reference sequence). The CDR3 bases are TGTGCCAGCAGTTTGTCCGGACAGGGGGGAACTGAAGCTTTCTTT. Its protein is CASSLSGQGGTEAFF.

This clonotype was detected only a few times. In DNA, the CDR3 is TGTGCCAGCAGTTTATCGACAGGGTGGAATTCACCCCTCCACTTT. This gives the protein CASSLSTGWNSPLHF. The rearrangement joins TRBV27 to TRBJ1-6; 7 bases match TRBD1. The V gene's germline CDR1 is MNHEY and CDR2 SMNVEV (reference sequence). CDR3 length equals 15 residues. Trimming cost V 0 bases and J 7 bases; bases outside gene matches: 3.

This clonotype turned up a few times. The chain has TRBV7-9 and TRBJ1-4; 7 bases are shared with TRBD1. The germline gives CDR1 SEHNR, CDR2 FQNEAQ (reference sequence). V was clipped by 5 bases and J by 6 bases; unmatched bases: 6. There are 14 residues in the CDR3. The CDR3, as DNA: TGTGCCAGCAGCGTTACCACAGGGGATGAAAAACTGTTTTTT. Translation gives CASSVTTGDEKLFF.

This clonotype has only a few counts. The J gene is TRBJ2-3, the V gene TRBV7-8; D is perhaps TRBD1 or TRBD2 (6 bases each). Germline CDR1 reads SGHVS; CDR2 reads FQNEAQ. V dropped 4 bases and J dropped 6 bases, with 26 bases sitting between them. CDR3 length: 18 residues. CDR3 in amino acids: CASSWERSGGASYDTQYF. The DNA for the CDR3 is TGTGCCAGCAGCTGGGAACGGTCCGGGGGCGCTTCTTACGATACGCAGTATTTT.

This sequence joins TRBV9 and TRBJ2-2, with D uncertain. The V end was cut by 0 bases, the J end by 3 bases, with 9 bases between. This CDR3 comprises 15 residues. Looked up from germline, CDR1 is SGDLS and CDR2 is YYNGEE. This CDR3 reads CASSVVGIYTGELFF. CDR3 bases: TGTGCCAGCAGCGTAGTAGGCATCTACACCGGGGAGCTGTTTTTT. The full variable domain, its missing parts supplied by reference TRBV9 and TRBJ2-2, is DSGVTQTPKHLITATGQRVTLRCSPRSGDLSVYWYQQSLDQGLQFLIQYYNGEERAKGNILERFSAQQFPDLHSELNLSSLELGDSALYFCASSVVGIYTGELFFGEGSRLTVL.

The table lists this clonotype with a few counts. J is TRBJ2-1 and V is TRBV7-3; D remains unclear. The V end was cut by 3 bases, the J end by 6 bases, with 12 bases between. The CDR3 spans 14 residues. Germline lookup yields CDR1 SGHTA and CDR2 FQGTGA. Written as DNA, the CDR3 is TGTGCCAGCAGCTTGATGCCGGATCCCAATGAGCAGTTCTTC. Protein: CASSLMPDPNEQFF.

This sequence joins TRBV15 and TRBJ2-1; perhaps D is TRBD1 or TRBD2 (5 bases each). The germline CDR1 and CDR2 sequences are LNHNV and YYDKDF (reference sequence). CDR3 length: 12 residues. Trimming cost V 8 bases and J 7 bases, with 12 bases left between them. Written as DNA, the CDR3 is TGTGCCACCCGTAACTGGGGGAATGAGCAGTTCTTC. Encoded protein: CATRNWGNEQFF.

In this sample, this clonotype turned up a few times. The chain uses TRBV5-8 and TRBJ1-5, with a weak D call TRBD1 (5 bases). Germline V gene sequence: CDR1 SGHTS, CDR2 YDEGEE. CDR3 length: 13 residues. V was pared by 7 bases and J by 7 bases, with 15 bases between. The CDR3 spells CASPGGIRQPQHF. The CDR3 bases are TGTGCCAGCCCGGGGGGAATCAGACAGCCCCAGCATTTT.

Note on this clonotype: Here the CDR3 omits its conserved ending phenylalanine or tryptophan, so a read error is the likely source. The CDR3 nucleotides read TGTGCCACCAGTGATAGGATCACAGCCCAAGAGACCCAGTACTTA. Translated: CATSDRITAQETQYL. This chain links TRBV24-1 with TRBJ2-5, with D uncertain. CDR1 is KGHDR, CDR2 SFDVKD, per germline. Deletions cut 3 bases from V and 1 base from J, with 11 bases between. The CDR3 sequence is 15 residues long.

V is TRBV4-3 and J is TRBJ1-1, with unresolved D. The CDR3 is made up of 14 amino acids. The ends were cut back, 0 bases at V and 11 bases at J, with 16 bases in the middle. Per germline, CDR1 LGHNA and CDR2 YSLEER. This chain's CDR3 is CASSQDSGRTGAFF. In nucleotides, the CDR3 is TGCGCCAGCAGCCAAGATTCAGGCAGGACTGGGGCTTTCTTT.

This clonotype was detected only a few times. This rearrangement joins TRBV27 to TRBJ2-5, with 12 bases fitting TRBD2. The CDR3 is 16 amino acids. Germline V gene lookup returns CDR1 MNHEY and CDR2 SMNVEV (reference sequence). The trim removed 5 bases at V and 3 bases at J, leaving 7 bases unmatched. The CDR3 DNA sequence: TGTGCCAGCAGTAGCCTAGCGGGGGGGCAAAAAGAGACCCAGTACTTC. Protein: CASSSLAGGQKETQYF.

J is TRBJ1-4 and V is TRBV6-6, with D possibly matching TRBD1 (5 bases). CDR1 is MNHNY, CDR2 SVGAGI, per germline (reference sequence). V lost 2 bases and J 2 bases, leaving 12 bases between the germline ends. This CDR3 spans 16 amino acids. The CDR3 spells CASSYGGFMTNEKLFF. CDR3 DNA: TGTGCCAGCAGTTACGGGGGATTCATGACTAATGAAAAACTGTTTTTT.

The table lists this clonotype with many counts. The chain links TRBV11-2 to TRBJ1-2; 7 bases are shared with TRBD1. CDR3 length: 14 amino acids. V lost 5 bases, J lost 8 bases, and 11 bases stayed unmatched. Germline V gene data show CDR1 as SGHAT and CDR2 as FQNNGV. In DNA form, the CDR3 reads TGTGCCAGCAGCCAAGACAGGGACGCTGGAGGCTACACCTTC. It codes for CASSQDRDAGGYTF.

The rearrangement uses TRBV20-1 and TRBJ2-3; 10 nucleotides agree with TRBD2. Trimming at V came to 4 bases and at J to 4 bases, leaving 5 bases not matched to a gene. The CDR3 loop spans 14 amino acids. In germline, CDR1 is DFQATT, CDR2 SNEGSKA (reference sequence). In DNA form, the CDR3 reads TGCAGTGCTACACTAGCGGGACTCGCAGATACGCAGTATTTT. It is translated as CSATLAGLADTQYF.

The chain combines TRBV30 with TRBJ2-7, with a tentative D call TRBD1 (5 bases). Deletions cut 4 bases from V and 5 bases from J, with 9 bases between. The CDR3 length is 11 residues. Germline V gene sequence: CDR1 GTSNPN, CDR2 SVGIG (reference sequence). CDR3 nucleotide sequence: TGTGCCTGGACAGGGAATGACGAGCAGTACTTC. As protein: CAWTGNDEQYF.

This sequence joins TRBV7-9 and TRBJ1-1; D is uncertain. The CDR3 sequence is 14 residues long. Trimming left V 7 bases short and J 0 bases short, with 12 bases between. Germline-derived CDR1 and CDR2 are SEHNR and FQNEAQ (reference sequence). This CDR3 reads CASILSSMNTEAFF. The CDR3 region has the DNA TGTGCCAGCATCCTGTCCAGTATGAACACTGAAGCTTTCTTT.

The chain carries TRBV5-6 and TRBJ1-4, with 10 positions matching TRBD1. The CDR3 contains 15 residues. Germline V gives CDR1 SGHDT, CDR2 YYEEEE. J lost 5 bases, V lost 4 bases, and 5 bases had no gene match. This chain's CDR3 is CASSPLDRGNEKLFF. The DNA for the CDR3 is TGTGCCAGCAGCCCCTTGGACAGGGGGAATGAAAAACTGTTTTTT. The full variable domain, rest sourced from reference TRBV5-6 and TRBJ1-4, is DAGVTQSPTHLIKTRGQQVTLRCSPKSGHDTVSWYQQALGQGPQFIFQYYEEEERQRGNFPDRFSGHQFPNYSSELNVNALLLGDSALYLCASSPLDRGNEKLFFGSGTQLSVL.

This clonotype was seen repeatedly, ten times or more. J is TRBJ2-3 and V is TRBV7-2; D tentatively reads TRBD1 or TRBD2 (5 bases each). This CDR3 comprises 14 residues. V was trimmed by 1 base and J by 5 bases, leaving 10 bases between them. Germline CDR1 reads SGHTA; CDR2 reads FQGNSA. DNA of the CDR3: TGTGCCAGCAGCTTAGACGGGGCGGTAGATACGCAGTATTTT. Protein product: CASSLDGAVDTQYF.

V usage is TRBV20-1 and J usage is TRBJ2-2; a possible D gene is TRBD1 (5 bases). Germline lookup yields CDR1 DFQATT and CDR2 SNEGSKA (reference sequence). The CDR3 sequence is 14 residues long. V dropped 6 bases and J dropped 0 bases, with 11 bases sitting between them. The CDR3 region is CSASWGPNTGELFF. The CDR3, as DNA: TGCAGTGCCAGTTGGGGCCCGAACACCGGGGAGCTGTTTTTT.

The CDR3 DNA is TGCGCCAGCAGCTCCAAACAGGGGGCGGCGAAGTTCTTC. Encoded protein: CASSSKQGAAKFF. The chain is built from TRBV5-1 and TRBJ2-1; 9 nucleotides align to TRBD1. Trimming took 3 bases from V and 14 from J; bases not matched to a gene: 9. This CDR3 is 13 amino acids long. The germline V gene has CDR1 SGHRS and CDR2 YFSETQ.

The chain joins TRBV21-1 to TRBJ2-1; whether TRBD2, the table's D call, matches the DNA was not checked. TRBV21-1 is classified as a pseudogene. This CDR3 is 19 amino acids long. Here the CDR3 DNA reads TGTGCCAGCAGCAAACCCGGGACTAGCGGGGGGACTTCCTACAATGAGCAGTTCTTC. This sequence encodes CASSKPGTSGGTSYNEQFF.

This clonotype was counted at least ten times. The chain employs TRBV7-9 and TRBJ2-2; perhaps TRBD1 as D (5 bases). This CDR3 spans 14 amino acids. Germline lookup yields CDR1 SEHNR and CDR2 FQNEAQ (reference sequence). With 6 bases removed from V and 3 bases from J, the gap between germline ends came to 11 bases. CDR3 sequence (DNA): TGTGCCAGCAGTCCGTTAGGGGACACCGGGGAGCTGTTTTTT. Its protein is CASSPLGDTGELFF.

This clonotype was counted between two and nine times. V is TRBV6-1 and J is TRBJ1-4; 7 nucleotides align to TRBD1. The germline V gene encodes CDR1 MNHNS and CDR2 SASEGT. The CDR3 is 14 amino acids. Germline trimming cut 7 bases from V and 8 bases from J; bases unmatched to any gene: 10. The CDR3 loop reads CASTGDSRGEKLFF. The DNA for the CDR3 is TGTGCCAGCACTGGGGACAGTCGGGGGGAAAAACTGTTTTTT.